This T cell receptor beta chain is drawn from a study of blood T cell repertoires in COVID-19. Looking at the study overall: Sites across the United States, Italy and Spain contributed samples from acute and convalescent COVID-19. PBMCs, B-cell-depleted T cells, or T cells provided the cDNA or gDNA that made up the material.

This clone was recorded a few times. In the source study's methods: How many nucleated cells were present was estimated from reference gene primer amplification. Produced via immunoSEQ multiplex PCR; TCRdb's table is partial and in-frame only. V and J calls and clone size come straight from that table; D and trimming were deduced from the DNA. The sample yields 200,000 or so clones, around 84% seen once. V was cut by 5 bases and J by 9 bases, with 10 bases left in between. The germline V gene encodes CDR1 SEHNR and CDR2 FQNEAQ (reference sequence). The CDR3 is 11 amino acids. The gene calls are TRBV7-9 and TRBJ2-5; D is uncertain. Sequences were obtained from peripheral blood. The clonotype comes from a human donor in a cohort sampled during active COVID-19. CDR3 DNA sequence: TGTGCCAGCAGCACCGAGGTGGCCCAGTACTTC. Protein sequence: CASSTEVAQYF. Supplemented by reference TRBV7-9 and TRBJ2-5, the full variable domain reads DTGVSQNPRHKITKRGQNVTFRCDPISEHNRLYWYRQTLGQGPEFLTYFQNEAQLEKSRLLSDRFSAERPKGSFSTLEIQRTEQGDSAMYLCASSTEVAQYFGPGTRLLVL.